This T cell receptor (beta chain) was recovered during a study of T cells in Graves' hyperthyroidism and ophthalmopathy. TCR beta CDR3 regions were amplified from RNA transcripts. The study used the HTBI primer set for a first-round RT-PCR of the TCR CDR3. MiXCR was run by TCRdb on the multiplex PCR reads, yielding one entry per CDR3 protein. Of a few hundred thousand distinct CDR3 sequences listed, about 15% are singletons. Hyperthyroidism was newly diagnosed in patients aged 18 to 65 (duration under 2 months). Exclusion criteria comprised uncontrolled infection, other autoimmune disease, pregnancy or lactation. Many counts were recorded for this clonotype. The germline CDR1 and CDR2 sequences are MNHEY and SVGEGT. The CDR3 has 17 residues. V was pared by 4 bases and J by 2 bases, with 5 bases of the junction left unmatched.

The genes are TRBV6-2 or TRBV6-3 and TRBJ2-1, with TRBD2 identical over 13 bases. Sequenced input: blood. This receptor was taken from a woman aged 30 to 39 with Graves' hyperthyroidism. The DNA of the CDR3 is TGTGCCAGCAGTTTGGGACTAGCGGGATTCGCCTACAATGAGCAGTTCTTC. It translates to CASSLGLAGFAYNEQFF.